Listed below are T cell receptor beta chains from one sample, sequenced in a study of T cell responses to AZD1222 COVID-19 vaccine. Some clones are missing from TCRdb's copy, which holds only in-frame ones; the method was immunoSEQ multiplex PCR. This table has around 31,000 clones, roughly 92% appearing once. The sample was peripheral blood, taken on day 0 of AZD1222 vaccination. The receptors were sampled from an adult in good health. CDR3s include the opening cysteine and the closing phenylalanine or tryptophan. The D gene is left open where the match is weak. Not every row has a clone size; where given, it reads once, few, many or a size class.

V gene,J gene,clone size,D gene,CDR3 protein,CDR3 DNA
TRBV6-2/TRBV6-3,TRBJ1-6,NA,NA,CASTPPGSYNSPLHF,TGTGCCAGCACCCCACCGGGATCCTATAATTCACCCCTCCACTTT
TRBV5-1,TRBJ1-6,NA,NA,CASGGDNNSPLHF,TGCGCCAGCGGAGGGGACAATAATTCACCCCTCCACTTT
TRBV5-1,TRBJ2-1,NA,NA,CASSLLSVGESEQFF,TGCGCCAGCAGCCTGCTCTCGGTGGGGGAATCCGAGCAGTTCTTC
TRBV5-4,TRBJ2-2,NA,NA,CASSLGGADTGELFF,TGTGCCAGCAGCTTGGGCGGAGCCGACACCGGGGAGCTGTTTTTT
TRBV6-2/TRBV6-3,TRBJ1-3,NA,NA,CASSYRGSGNTIYF,TGTGCCAGCAGTTACCGCGGCTCTGGAAACACCATATATTTT
TRBV11-2,TRBJ2-1,NA,NA,CASSFRTGSLGYNEQFF,TGTGCCAGCAGCTTTCGCACCGGGTCCCTGGGTTATAATGAGCAGTTCTTC
TRBV29-1,TRBJ1-2,NA,NA,CSVEEGDRINYGYTF,TGCAGCGTTGAAGAAGGAGACAGGATTAACTATGGCTACACCTTC
TRBV7-9,TRBJ2-1,once,NA,CASSLGAGPYNEQFF,TGTGCCAGCAGCTTAGGGGCGGGGCCCTACAATGAGCAGTTCTTC
TRBV19,TRBJ1-1,NA,TRBD1,CASSRGQGQEAFF,TGTGCCAGTAGTAGAGGACAGGGACAGGAAGCTTTCTTT
TRBV5-1,TRBJ1-1,NA,TRBD1,CASSSLSGTGSSAFF,TGCGCCAGCAGCTCTCTTTCCGGGACAGGGTCTTCCGCTTTCTTT